Each of the 23 T cell receptor beta chains below was sequenced from the same sample in a study of T cell changes during pregnancy in multiple sclerosis. Using immunoSEQ multiplex PCR, the repertoire was profiled, and TCRdb retains in-frame clones only, with some absent. Altogether about 59,000 clones are present, just over 90% being singletons, with the ten largest covering roughly 1.4%. The source material was peripheral blood, sampled in the second trimester of pregnancy. The receptors were sampled from a female donor with multiple sclerosis, enrolled in a pregnancy study.

The V and J genes are TRBV7-2 and TRBJ2-3; possibly TRBD1 for D (6 bases). The germline V and J ends were trimmed by 5 bases and 6 bases, with 9 bases remaining between them. The CDR3 loop spans 12 amino acids. Germline CDR1 SGHTA, CDR2 FQGNSA. Written as DNA, the CDR3 is TGTGCCAGCAGCCCTAGGGGGGATACGCAGTATTTT. Encoded protein: CASSPRGDTQYF.

The chain employs TRBV5-8 and TRBJ2-1, with 12 bases fitting TRBD1. The CDR3 is 15 residues long. CDR1 and CDR2 (germline): SGHTS, YDEGEE. J gave up 6 bases and V 4 bases, and 5 bases lay outside the gene matches. The CDR3 sequence is CASSPGTGGTNEQFF. CDR3 bases: TGTGCCAGCAGCCCCGGGACAGGGGGCACCAATGAGCAGTTCTTC. Combining the CDR3 with reference TRBV5-8 and TRBJ2-1 gives the whole variable domain EAGVTQSPTHLIKTRGQQATLRCSPISGHTSVYWYQQALGLGLQFLLWYDEGEERNRGNFPPRFSGRQFPNYSSELNVNALELEDSALYLCASSPGTGGTNEQFFGPGTRLTVL.

This rearrangement joins TRBV10-2 to TRBJ2-2; D perhaps matches TRBD1 (5 bases). Germline CDR1 WSHSY, CDR2 SAAADI. V was pared by 3 bases and J by 3 bases, with 5 bases between. This CDR3 comprises 13 residues. CDR3 sequence: CASSDRDTGELFF. CDR3 DNA: TGCGCCAGCAGTGACAGGGACACCGGGGAGCTGTTTTTT.

The chain joins TRBV7-9 to TRBJ1-2; 8 positions match TRBD1. The CDR3 covers 13 residues. The germline gives CDR1 SEHNR, CDR2 FQNEAQ (reference sequence). Trimming took 1 base from V and 7 from J; bases not matched to a gene: 2. The CDR3 loop is CASSLGDRGGYTF. Here the CDR3 DNA reads TGTGCCAGCAGCTTAGGTGACAGGGGTGGCTACACCTTC.

The rearrangement uses TRBV5-1 and TRBJ1-1; D gene uncertain. CDR1 is SGHRS, CDR2 YFSETQ, per germline. The CDR3 is made up of 15 amino acids. V was trimmed by 0 bases and J by 4 bases, leaving 13 bases between them. CDR3 DNA sequence: TGCGCCAGCAGCTTGGGGGTGAGGGAGCGCACTGAAGCTTTCTTT. Translation: CASSLGVRERTEAFF.

This chain uses TRBV30 with TRBJ1-1, with TRBD1 as a possible D gene (5 bases). The CDR3 totals 13 residues. Germline CDR1 GTSNPN, CDR2 SVGIG (reference sequence). Trimming cost V 2 bases and J 10 bases, with 17 bases left between them. Here the CDR3 DNA reads TGTGCCTGGAGTCAATGGAGGGCCAGGGTAGCTTTCTTT. Residues: CAWSQWRARVAFF.

The V call is TRBV10-3, the J call TRBJ1-6, with D hard to call. V lost 10 bases and J lost 9, with 19 bases in between. Germline assignment: CDR1 ENHRY and CDR2 SYGVKD. This CDR3 contains 14 residues. The CDR3 DNA sequence: TGTGCCACTTCCCCCAGGACCGAGGGTTCACCCCTCCACTTT. It yields the protein CATSPRTEGSPLHF.

The rearrangement uses TRBV13 and TRBJ2-7; possible D gene TRBD1, 6 bases. Germline loops: CDR1 PRHDT, CDR2 FYEKMQ (reference sequence). There are 15 residues in the CDR3. V lost 0 bases, J lost 1 base, and 10 bases lay in between. CDR3 amino acids: CASSLGQQGSYEQYF. CDR3 in DNA: TGTGCCAGCAGCTTAGGCCAACAGGGTTCCTACGAGCAGTACTTC.

The chain links TRBV4-2 to TRBJ2-7; TRBD1 matches at 9 bases. Germline CDR1 and CDR2: LGHNA and YNFKEQ. This CDR3 is 15 amino acids long. V was pared by 3 bases and J by 3 bases, with 6 bases of the junction left unmatched. The CDR3 sequence: CASSHTGQGVYEQYF. CDR3 sequence (DNA): TGTGCCAGCAGCCATACGGGACAGGGTGTCTACGAGCAGTACTTC.

This sequence joins TRBV21-1 and TRBJ1-5; the D call of TRBD1 is as the table states it, not checked on the DNA. TRBV21-1 is marked as a pseudogene. This CDR3 is 16 amino acids long. The CDR3 region is CAVLSGTAACNQPQHF. Written as DNA, the CDR3 is TGTGCCGTTTTGTCCGGGACAGCTGCTTGCAATCAGCCCCAGCATTTT.

This clone was detected only once. V gene TRBV6-1 combines with J gene TRBJ2-1; perhaps TRBD2 as D (6 bases). V gave up 7 bases and J gave up 4 bases, with 11 bases separating them. The CDR3 contains 13 residues. CDR1 MNHNS and CDR2 SASEGT come from the germline V gene. The CDR3 is CASTLAIYNEQFF. As DNA, the CDR3 is TGTGCCAGCACTCTAGCGATATACAATGAGCAGTTCTTC.

The V and J genes are TRBV11-2 and TRBJ2-2; 9 positions match TRBD1. The CDR3 is made up of 13 amino acids. CDR1 is SGHAT, CDR2 FQNNGV, per germline. Unmatched junction bases numbered 9, after V lost 6 bases and J lost 13 bases. The CDR3 sequence is CASRTGGARGLFF. CDR3 DNA: TGTGCCAGCAGGACAGGGGGGGCGAGGGGGCTGTTTTTT.

The chain combines TRBV2 with TRBJ2-1; no clear D gene. Trimming removed 2 bases at V and 2 bases at J, with 10 bases between. The V gene's germline CDR1 is SNHLY and CDR2 FYNNEI. The CDR3 runs 15 residues. CDR3 DNA: TGTGCCAGCAGTGAATGGAGAGTGGCCTACAATGAGCAGTTCTTC. Its translation is CASSEWRVAYNEQFF.

The DNA of the CDR3 is TGTGCCAGCAGCTTAGTAGTAGCGGGGGTTCCCATTCAGTACTTC. Translating it yields CASSLVVAGVPIQYF. V and J are TRBV7-2 and TRBJ2-4, with 9 bases matching TRBD2. Per the germline V gene, CDR1 is SGHTA and CDR2 is FQGNSA. V lost 1 base to trimming and J lost 9 bases; unmatched junction nucleotides: 7. The length of the CDR3 is 15 residues.

The gene calls are TRBV27 and TRBJ2-3; possibly TRBD1 for D (6 bases). The CDR3 has 13 amino acids. Germline V gene sequence: CDR1 MNHEY, CDR2 SMNVEV (reference sequence). Trimming removed 7 bases from V and 3 bases from J, with 11 bases in between. CDR3 DNA: TGTGCCAGCATCTCACAGGGAACAGATACGCAGTATTTT. Translated: CASISQGTDTQYF.

This chain uses TRBV27 with TRBJ1-5, with 7 bases that match TRBD1. Germline-derived CDR1 and CDR2 are MNHEY and SMNVEV (reference sequence). V shed 5 bases, J shed 4 bases, and the junction held 2 bases outside the gene matches. The CDR3 spans 13 residues. This chain's CDR3 is CASSLQGNQPQHF. The CDR3 DNA is TGTGCCAGCAGTCTACAGGGGAATCAGCCCCAGCATTTT.

This sequence joins TRBV6-1 and TRBJ2-7, with D possibly being TRBD1 (5 bases). The V gene's germline CDR1 is MNHNS and CDR2 SASEGT. The germline V and J ends were trimmed by 3 bases and 3 bases, with 6 bases remaining between them. This CDR3 has 12 residues. CDR3 in DNA: TGTGCCAGCAGTGAGACAGACTACGAGCAGTACTTC. Translated: CASSETDYEQYF.

This rearrangement joins TRBV20-1 to TRBJ1-1; D is unclear. The CDR3 totals 11 residues. V lost 0 bases and J 6 bases, leaving 5 bases between the germline ends. CDR1 and CDR2 from the germline V gene are DFQATT and SNEGSKA (reference sequence). CDR3 sequence: CSAREAAEAFF. The CDR3 bases are TGCAGTGCTAGAGAGGCGGCTGAAGCTTTCTTT.

The V call is TRBV7-2, the J call TRBJ1-5; no clear D. The germline V gene encodes CDR1 SGHTA and CDR2 FQGNSA. V lost 4 bases, J lost 11 bases, and 12 bases lay in between. CDR3 length equals 12 residues. CDR3: CASSSPPGSQHF. For the CDR3, the DNA is TGTGCCAGCAGCTCCCCCCCCGGGTCCCAGCATTTT.

The rearrangement uses TRBV6-5 and TRBJ2-5; D perhaps matches TRBD1 (5 bases). This CDR3 is 15 amino acids long. The germline V and J ends were trimmed by 1 base and 5 bases, with 14 bases remaining between them. CDR1 is MNHEY, CDR2 SVGAGI, per germline. This chain's CDR3 is CASSYLQAKEETQYF. In DNA, the CDR3 is TGTGCCAGCAGTTACTTACAGGCCAAGGAGGAGACCCAGTACTTC.

This chain uses TRBV2 with TRBJ1-1, with 7 bases identical to TRBD1. Germline lookup yields CDR1 SNHLY and CDR2 FYNNEI. J was trimmed by 5 bases and V by 4 bases; bases with no gene match: 4. This CDR3 comprises 13 residues. The CDR3 region is CASSGDRDTEAFF. For the CDR3, the DNA is TGTGCCAGCAGTGGAGACAGGGATACTGAAGCTTTCTTT. The variable domain in full, with the rest retrieved from reference TRBV2 and TRBJ1-1, is EPEVTQTPSHQVTQMGQEVILRCVPISNHLYFYWYRQILGQKVEFLVSFYNNEISEKSEIFDDQFSVERPDGSNFTLKIRSTKLEDSAMYFCASSGDRDTEAFFGQGTRLTVV.

The chain recombines TRBV5-6 with TRBJ2-2; 10 bases agree with TRBD2. The CDR3 has 17 residues. CDR1 and CDR2 (germline): SGHDT, YYEEEE. Trimming took 4 bases from V and 5 from J; bases not matched to a gene: 11. The CDR3 nucleotides read TGTGCCAGCAGCGCCCGGAGCGGGGGGGCTGATACCGGGGAGCTGTTTTTT. Amino acids: CASSARSGGADTGELFF.

The chain joins TRBV5-6 to TRBJ1-2; 8 bases agree with TRBD1. The V and J ends lost 0 bases and 5 bases, in that order; junction bases with no gene match: 3. The germline V gene has CDR1 SGHDT and CDR2 YYEEEE. The CDR3 totals 14 residues. Here the CDR3 reads CASSLGRGQYGYTF. The DNA of the CDR3 is TGTGCCAGCAGCTTGGGCAGGGGGCAATATGGCTACACCTTC.